A selection of T cell receptor beta chains follows, all from one sample in a study of siplizumab effects on memory and regulatory T cells. Sequencing used immunoSEQ multiplex PCR; TCRdb keeps in-frame clones, though not all of them. The sample contains approximately 50,000 clones, about 93% of which appear only once. Sequenced material: CD8+ T cells sorted from blood. These receptor sequences come from a human donor in good health. The CDR3 runs from the conserved cysteine through the conserved F or W. D genes are given only for firm matches. The size entry is marked missing in some rows and otherwise reads once, few, many or a size class.

j_call clone_size v_call d_call cdr3_length cdr3_nt cdr3_aa
TRBJ2-3 - TRBV11-2 TRBD2 17 TGTGCCAGCAGCTTAGATCCTAGCGGGGTTTTGGTGGATACGCAGTATTTT CASSLDPSGVLVDTQYF
TRBJ2-7 - TRBV2 TRBD2 16 TGTGCCAGCAGTGAAGGCTGGGCTAGCGGGGGCTACGAGCAGTACTTC CASSEGWASGGYEQYF
TRBJ2-7 - TRBV6-5 TRBD1 13 TGTGCCAGCAGTCGGACAGGGTGGAACGAGCAGTACTTC CASSRTGWNEQYF
TRBJ2-3 - TRBV5-1 - 18 TGCGCCAGCAGCTTGGTTGGGAGCAACCTTCGAAGCACAGATACGCAGTATTTT CASSLVGSNLRSTDTQYF
TRBJ1-2 - TRBV21-1 - 14 TGTGCCAGCAGCAAAGTCGGGGGAGACTATGGCTACACCTTC CASSKVGGDYGYTF
TRBJ2-2 - TRBV4-2 TRBD1 16 TGTGCCAGCAGCCAAGAAAGGGGGCTTAGCACCGGGGAGCTGTTTTTT CASSQERGLSTGELFF
TRBJ2-7 - TRBV27 - 13 TGTGCCAGCAGTCAGGGGAGCGCCTACGAGCAGTACTTC CASSQGSAYEQYF
TRBJ1-1 - TRBV4-1 - 14 TGCGCCAGCAGCCAAAGCGATCAGTACACTGAAGCTTTCTTT CASSQSDQYTEAFF
TRBJ2-3 - TRBV14 - 13 TGTGCCAGCAGCTCGTTAGACTCAGATACGCAGTATTTT CASSSLDSDTQYF
TRBJ1-4 - TRBV28 - 14 TGTGCCAGCAGCCAAACTCAGGAGGTTAAAAAACTGTTTTTT CASSQTQEVKKLFF
TRBJ2-7 - TRBV25-1 - 12 TGTCAATTTAGCCACGGCTCCTACGAGCAGTACTTC CQFSHGSYEQYF
TRBJ2-7 - TRBV10-3 - 15 TGTGCCATCAGTGATGGCGCTCAGGTTTACTACGAGCAGTACTTC CAISDGAQVYYEQYF
TRBJ2-3 once TRBV6-5 - 13 TGTGCCAGCCTGGGGGGTCCCACAGATACGCAGTATTTT CASLGGPTDTQYF
TRBJ2-1 - TRBV6-5 - 14 TGTGCCAGCAGCTTGGACACCTTCTACAATGAGCAGTTCTTC CASSLDTFYNEQFF
TRBJ1-1 - TRBV19 - 18 TGTGCCAGTAGTATTATGGTGAGGGGGGGAGGGACGAACACTGAAGCTTTCTTT CASSIMVRGGGTNTEAFF
TRBJ1-5 once TRBV7-8 - 12 TGTGCCAGCAGCTTGGATAATCAGCCCCAGCATTTT CASSLDNQPQHF
TRBJ2-2 - TRBV28 TRBD2 16 TGTGCCAGCAGTTTCAGCGGGAGCTGGGGAACCGGGGAGCTGTTTTTT CASSFSGSWGTGELFF
TRBJ1-1 - TRBV10-3 - 13 TGTGCCATCAGGACACAAGGGAACACTGAAGCTTTCTTT CAIRTQGNTEAFF
TRBJ2-1 - TRBV5-4 - 14 TGTGCCAGCAGCTCTACTACGCAGGACAATGAGCAGTTCTTC CASSSTTQDNEQFF
TRBJ1-5 - TRBV6-5 - 8 TGTGCTGATCAGCCCCAGCATTTT CADQPQHF
TRBJ2-2 - TRBV13 - 16 TGTGCCAGCAGCTTGGCGGGACCCCTACCAACCGGGGAGCTGTTTTTT CASSLAGPLPTGELFF
TRBJ1-2 - TRBV2 - 13 TGTGCCAGAACCCTTTGGGCAGGGGATGGCTACACCTTC CARTLWAGDGYTF
TRBJ2-1 - TRBV27 - 14 TGTGCCAGCAGTTTAGCTCCTGTTAGGGATGAGCAGTTCTTC CASSLAPVRDEQFF
TRBJ2-1 once TRBV19 - 13 TGTGCCAGTAGTATAGGAAGCTACAATGAGCAGTTCTTC CASSIGSYNEQFF
TRBJ2-1 - TRBV6-4 TRBD2 12 TGTGCCAGCAGTGACCTGGGGGGGGAAAAGTTCTTC CASSDLGGEKFF